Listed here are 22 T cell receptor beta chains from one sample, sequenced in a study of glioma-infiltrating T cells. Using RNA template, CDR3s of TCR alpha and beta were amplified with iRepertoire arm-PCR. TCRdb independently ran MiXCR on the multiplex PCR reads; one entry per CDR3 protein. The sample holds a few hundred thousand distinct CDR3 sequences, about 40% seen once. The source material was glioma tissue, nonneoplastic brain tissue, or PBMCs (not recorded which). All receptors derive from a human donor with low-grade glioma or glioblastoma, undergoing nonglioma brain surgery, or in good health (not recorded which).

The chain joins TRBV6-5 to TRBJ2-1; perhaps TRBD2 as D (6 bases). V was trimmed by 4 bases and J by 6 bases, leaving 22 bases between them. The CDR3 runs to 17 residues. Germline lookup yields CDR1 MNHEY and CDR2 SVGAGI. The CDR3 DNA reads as TGTGCCAGCAGTTCCGGCTCGGGACTTGAGAAGGGCAATGAGCAGTTCTTC. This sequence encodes CASSSGSGLEKGNEQFF.

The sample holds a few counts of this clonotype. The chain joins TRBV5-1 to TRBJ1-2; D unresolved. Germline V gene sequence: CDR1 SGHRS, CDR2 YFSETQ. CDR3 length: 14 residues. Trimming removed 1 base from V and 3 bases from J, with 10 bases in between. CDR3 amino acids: CASSLTAGDYGYTF. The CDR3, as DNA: TGCGCCAGCAGCTTGACGGCCGGTGACTATGGCTACACCTTC. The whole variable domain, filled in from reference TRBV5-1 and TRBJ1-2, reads KAGVTQTPRYLIKTRGQQVTLSCSPISGHRSVSWYQQTPGQGLQFLFEYFSETQRNKGNFPGRFSGRQFSNSRSEMNVSTLELGDSALYLCASSLTAGDYGYTFGSGTRLTVV.

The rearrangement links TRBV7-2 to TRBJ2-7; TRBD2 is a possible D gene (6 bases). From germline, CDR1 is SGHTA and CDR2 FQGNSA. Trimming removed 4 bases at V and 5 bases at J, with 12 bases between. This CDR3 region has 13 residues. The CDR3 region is CASSSMGLDEQYF. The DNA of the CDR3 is TGTGCCAGCAGCTCCATGGGACTCGACGAGCAGTACTTC.

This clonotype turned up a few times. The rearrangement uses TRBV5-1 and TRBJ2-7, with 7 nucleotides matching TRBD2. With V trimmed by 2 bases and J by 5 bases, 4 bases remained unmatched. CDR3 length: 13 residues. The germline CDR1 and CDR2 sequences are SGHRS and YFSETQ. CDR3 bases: TGCGCCAGCAGCTTTGGCGGGAGTGACGAGCAGTACTTC. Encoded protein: CASSFGGSDEQYF.

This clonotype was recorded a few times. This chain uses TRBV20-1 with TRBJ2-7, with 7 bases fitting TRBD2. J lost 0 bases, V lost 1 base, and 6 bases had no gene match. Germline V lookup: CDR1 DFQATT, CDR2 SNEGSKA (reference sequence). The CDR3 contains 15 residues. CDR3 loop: CSARGLADSSYEQYF. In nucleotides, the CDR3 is TGCAGTGCTAGAGGCCTAGCGGATAGCTCCTACGAGCAGTACTTC.

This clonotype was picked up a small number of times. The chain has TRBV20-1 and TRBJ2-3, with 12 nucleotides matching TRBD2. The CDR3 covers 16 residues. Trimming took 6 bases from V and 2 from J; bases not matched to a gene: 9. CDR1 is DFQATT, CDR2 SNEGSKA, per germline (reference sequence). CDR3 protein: CSAPRTSGTNTDTQYF. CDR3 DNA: TGCAGTGCACCGAGGACTAGCGGGACGAACACAGATACGCAGTATTTT.

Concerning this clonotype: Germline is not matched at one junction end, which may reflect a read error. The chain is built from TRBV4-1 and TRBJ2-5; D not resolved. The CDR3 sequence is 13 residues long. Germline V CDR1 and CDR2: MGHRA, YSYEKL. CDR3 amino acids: CASSQDPQVTQYF. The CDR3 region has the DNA TGCGCCAGCAGCCAAGATCCCCAAGTGACCCAGTACTTC.

CDR3 bases: TGTGCCAGCAGCTTAGCCCTTGCAGGGAACTATGGCTACACCTTC. Amino acids: CASSLALAGNYGYTF. The gene calls are TRBV5-4 and TRBJ1-2; D possibly corresponds to TRBD1 (5 bases). Trimming left V 2 bases short and J 2 bases short, with 13 bases between. Germline CDR1 is SGHNT and CDR2 is YYREEE (reference sequence). This CDR3 contains 15 residues.

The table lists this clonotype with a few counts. The CDR3 here is CASSLKGGNEKLFF. CDR3 coding DNA: TGTGCCAGCAGCTTGAAAGGGGGGAATGAAAAACTGTTTTTT. The chain is built from TRBV5-4 and TRBJ1-4, with a weak D call TRBD1 (6 bases). CDR1 and CDR2 (germline): SGHNT, YYREEE (reference sequence). This CDR3 comprises 14 residues. Trimming took 1 base from V and 5 from J, leaving 9 bases between them.

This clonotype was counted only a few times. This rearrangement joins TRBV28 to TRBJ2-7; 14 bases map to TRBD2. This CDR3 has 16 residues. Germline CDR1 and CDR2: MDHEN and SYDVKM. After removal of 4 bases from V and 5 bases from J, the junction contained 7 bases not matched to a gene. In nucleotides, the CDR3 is TGTGCCAGCAGTTCCCCCGGGACTAGCGGGAGCCACGAGCAGTACTTC. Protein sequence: CASSSPGTSGSHEQYF.

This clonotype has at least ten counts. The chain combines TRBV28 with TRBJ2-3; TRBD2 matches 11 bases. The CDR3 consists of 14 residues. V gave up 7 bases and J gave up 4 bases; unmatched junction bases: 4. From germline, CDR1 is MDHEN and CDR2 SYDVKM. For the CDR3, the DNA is TGTGCCAGCACCATAGCGGGAGGGGCAGATACGCAGTATTTT. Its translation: CASTIAGGADTQYF.

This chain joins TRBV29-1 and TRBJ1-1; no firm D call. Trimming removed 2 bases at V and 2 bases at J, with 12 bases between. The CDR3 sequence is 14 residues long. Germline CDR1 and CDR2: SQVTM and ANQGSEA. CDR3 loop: CSVERKTTNTEAFF. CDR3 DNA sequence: TGCAGCGTTGAAAGGAAGACAACTAACACTGAAGCTTTCTTT.

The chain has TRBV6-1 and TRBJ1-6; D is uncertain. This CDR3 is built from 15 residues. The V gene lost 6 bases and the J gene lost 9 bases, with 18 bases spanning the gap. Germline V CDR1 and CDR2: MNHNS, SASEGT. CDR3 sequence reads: CASRSAGSGISPLHF. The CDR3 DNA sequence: TGTGCCAGCAGGAGTGCCGGAAGTGGAATTTCACCCCTCCACTTT.

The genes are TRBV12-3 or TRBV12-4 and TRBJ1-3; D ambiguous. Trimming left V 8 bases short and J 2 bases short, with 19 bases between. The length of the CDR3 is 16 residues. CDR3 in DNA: TGTGCCAGCCACTCTTTGTTCGCGAGCACTGGAAACACCATATATTTT. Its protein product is CASHSLFASTGNTIYF.

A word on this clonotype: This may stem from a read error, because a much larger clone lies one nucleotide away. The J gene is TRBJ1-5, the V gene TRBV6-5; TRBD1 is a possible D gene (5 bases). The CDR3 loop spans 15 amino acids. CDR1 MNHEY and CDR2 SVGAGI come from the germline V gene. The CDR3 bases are TGTGCCAGCAGTCCCAGGGTGTATAGCAAACAGCCCCAGCATTTT. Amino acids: CASSPRVYSKQPQHF.

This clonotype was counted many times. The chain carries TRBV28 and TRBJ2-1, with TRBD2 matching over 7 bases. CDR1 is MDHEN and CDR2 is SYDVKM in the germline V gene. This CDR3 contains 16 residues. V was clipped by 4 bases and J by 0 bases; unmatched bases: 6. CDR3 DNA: TGTGCCAGCAGTTCCCCAGGCGGGAGCTCCTACAATGAGCAGTTCTTC. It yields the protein CASSSPGGSSYNEQFF.

CDR3 protein: CSASPGLTARELFF. DNA for the CDR3: TGCAGTGCTAGCCCCGGATTGACTGCGCGGGAGCTGTTTTTT. This chain uses TRBV20-1 with TRBJ2-2; the D is unclear. This CDR3 region has 14 residues. The germline V and J ends were trimmed by 3 bases and 9 bases, with 17 bases remaining between them. CDR1 is DFQATT, CDR2 SNEGSKA, per germline (reference sequence).

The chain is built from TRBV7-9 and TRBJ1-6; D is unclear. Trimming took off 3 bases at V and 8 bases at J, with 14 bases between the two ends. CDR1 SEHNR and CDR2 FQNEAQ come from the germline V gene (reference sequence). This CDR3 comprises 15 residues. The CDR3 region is CASSFRRAADSPLHF. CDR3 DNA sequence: TGTGCCAGCAGCTTCCGGAGGGCGGCGGATTCACCCCTCCACTTT.

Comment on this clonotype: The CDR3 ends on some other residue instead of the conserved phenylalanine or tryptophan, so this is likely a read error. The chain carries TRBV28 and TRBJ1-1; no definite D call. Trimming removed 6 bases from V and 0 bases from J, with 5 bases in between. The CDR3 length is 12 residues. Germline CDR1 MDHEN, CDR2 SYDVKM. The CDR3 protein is CASSRMNTEAFL. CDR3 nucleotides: TGTGCCAGCAGCAGAATGAACACTGAAGCTTTCCTT.

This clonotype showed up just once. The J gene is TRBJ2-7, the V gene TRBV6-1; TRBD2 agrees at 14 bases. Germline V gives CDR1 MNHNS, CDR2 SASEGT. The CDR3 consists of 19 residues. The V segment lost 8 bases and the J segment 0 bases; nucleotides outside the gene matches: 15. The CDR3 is CASVRLAGGPNETSYEQYF. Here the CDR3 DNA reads TGTGCCAGCGTCCGACTAGCGGGAGGGCCTAACGAAACCTCCTACGAGCAGTACTTC.

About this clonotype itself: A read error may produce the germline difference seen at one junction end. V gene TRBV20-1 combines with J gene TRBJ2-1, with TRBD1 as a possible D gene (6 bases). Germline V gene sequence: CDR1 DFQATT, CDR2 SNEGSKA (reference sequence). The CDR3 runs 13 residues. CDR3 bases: TGCAATGCTAGTAGGGACACCTACAATGAGCAGTTCTTC. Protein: CNASRDTYNEQFF.

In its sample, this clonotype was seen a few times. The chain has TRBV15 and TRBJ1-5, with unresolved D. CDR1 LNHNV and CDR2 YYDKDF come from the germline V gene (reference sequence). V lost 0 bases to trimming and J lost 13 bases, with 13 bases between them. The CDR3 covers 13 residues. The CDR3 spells CATSRDIGQVQHF. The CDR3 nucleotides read TGTGCCACCAGCAGAGATATTGGGCAGGTACAGCATTTT. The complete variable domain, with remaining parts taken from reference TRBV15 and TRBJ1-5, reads DAMVIQNPRYQVTQFGKPVTLSCSQTLNHNVMYWYQQKSSQAPKLLFHYYDKDFNNEADTPDNFQSRRPNTSFCFLDIRSPGLGDTAMYLCATSRDIGQVQHFGDGTRLSIL.